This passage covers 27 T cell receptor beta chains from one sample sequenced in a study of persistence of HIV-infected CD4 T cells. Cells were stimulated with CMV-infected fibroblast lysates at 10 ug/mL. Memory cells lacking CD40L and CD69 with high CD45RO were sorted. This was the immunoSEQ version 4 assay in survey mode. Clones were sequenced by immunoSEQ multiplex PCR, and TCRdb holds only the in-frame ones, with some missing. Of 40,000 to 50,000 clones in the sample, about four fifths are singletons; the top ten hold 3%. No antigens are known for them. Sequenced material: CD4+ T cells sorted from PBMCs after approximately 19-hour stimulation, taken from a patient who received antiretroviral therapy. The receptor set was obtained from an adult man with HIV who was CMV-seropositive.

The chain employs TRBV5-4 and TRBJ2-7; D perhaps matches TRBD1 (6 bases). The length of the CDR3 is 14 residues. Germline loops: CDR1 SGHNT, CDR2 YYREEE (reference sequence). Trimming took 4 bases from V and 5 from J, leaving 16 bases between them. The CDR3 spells CASSLSQGIHEQYF. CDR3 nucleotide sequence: TGTGCCAGCAGCCTCTCACAGGGAATCCACGAGCAGTACTTC.

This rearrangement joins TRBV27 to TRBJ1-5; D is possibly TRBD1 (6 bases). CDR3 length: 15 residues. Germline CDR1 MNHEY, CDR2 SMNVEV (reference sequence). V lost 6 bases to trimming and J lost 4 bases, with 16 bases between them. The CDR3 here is CASRKLTGVNQPQHF. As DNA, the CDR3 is TGTGCCAGCAGGAAATTGACAGGTGTAAATCAGCCCCAGCATTTT.

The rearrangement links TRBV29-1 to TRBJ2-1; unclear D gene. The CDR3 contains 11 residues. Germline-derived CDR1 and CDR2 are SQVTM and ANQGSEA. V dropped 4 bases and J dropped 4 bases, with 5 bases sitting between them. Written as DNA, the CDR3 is TGCAGCGTTGTCCGGTACAATGAGCAGTTCTTC. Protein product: CSVVRYNEQFF.

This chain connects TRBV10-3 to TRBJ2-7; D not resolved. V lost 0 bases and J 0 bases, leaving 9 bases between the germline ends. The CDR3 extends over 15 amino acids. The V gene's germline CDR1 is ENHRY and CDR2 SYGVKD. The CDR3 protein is CAISESHVRSYEQYF. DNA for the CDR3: TGTGCCATCAGTGAGTCCCATGTACGCTCCTACGAGCAGTACTTC.

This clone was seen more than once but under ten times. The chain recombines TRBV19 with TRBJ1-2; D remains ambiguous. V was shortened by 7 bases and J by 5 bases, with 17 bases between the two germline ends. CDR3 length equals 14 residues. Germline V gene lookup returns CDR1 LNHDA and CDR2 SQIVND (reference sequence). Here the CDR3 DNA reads TGTGCCAGTACCCCGGTCAAGTCTCCTTATGGCTACACCTTC. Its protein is CASTPVKSPYGYTF.

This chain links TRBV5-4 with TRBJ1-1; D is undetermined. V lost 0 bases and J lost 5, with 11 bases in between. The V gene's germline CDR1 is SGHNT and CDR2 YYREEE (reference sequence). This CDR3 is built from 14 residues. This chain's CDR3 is CASSLELGWTEAFF. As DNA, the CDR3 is TGTGCCAGCAGCTTGGAGCTGGGTTGGACTGAAGCTTTCTTT.

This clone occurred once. The CDR3 here is CASSQDLGTGANVLTF. Written as DNA, the CDR3 is TGTGCCAGCAGCCAAGATTTAGGGACTGGGGCCAACGTCCTGACTTTC. The chain recombines TRBV3-1 (or the pseudogene TRBV3-2) with TRBJ2-6; D gene uncertain. The CDR3 totals 16 residues. Trimming removed 0 bases from V and 2 bases from J, with 8 bases in between. The germline CDR1 and CDR2 sequences are LGHDT and YNNKEL (reference sequence).

CDR3 protein: CASSQDLNGELFF. The CDR3 DNA is TGTGCCAGCAGCCAAGATCTTAACGGGGAGCTGTTTTTT. The genes are TRBV3-1 (or the pseudogene TRBV3-2) and TRBJ2-2; D is unclear. The CDR3 has 13 amino acids. V was trimmed by 0 bases and J by 7 bases, leaving 6 bases between them. Germline loops: CDR1 LGHDT, CDR2 YNNKEL (reference sequence).

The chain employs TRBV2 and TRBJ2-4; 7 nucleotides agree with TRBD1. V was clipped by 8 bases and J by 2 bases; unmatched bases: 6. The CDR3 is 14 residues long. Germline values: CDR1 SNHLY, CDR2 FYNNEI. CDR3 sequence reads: CASGSDRTKNIQYF. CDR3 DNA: TGTGCCAGCGGGTCGGACAGGACCAAAAACATTCAGTACTTC.

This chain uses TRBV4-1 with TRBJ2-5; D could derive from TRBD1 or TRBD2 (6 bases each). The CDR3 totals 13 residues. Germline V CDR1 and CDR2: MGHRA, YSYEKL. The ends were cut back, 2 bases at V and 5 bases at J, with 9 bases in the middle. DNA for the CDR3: TGCGCCAGCAGCCAAAGAGGGGGGGAGACCCAGTACTTC. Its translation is CASSQRGGETQYF.

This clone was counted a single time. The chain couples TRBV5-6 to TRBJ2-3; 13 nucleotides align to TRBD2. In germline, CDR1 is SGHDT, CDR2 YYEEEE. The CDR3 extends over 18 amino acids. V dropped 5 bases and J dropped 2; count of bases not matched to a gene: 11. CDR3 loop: CASSLGLAGDPFTDTQYF. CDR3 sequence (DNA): TGTGCCAGCAGTCTAGGACTAGCGGGGGACCCTTTCACAGATACGCAGTATTTT.

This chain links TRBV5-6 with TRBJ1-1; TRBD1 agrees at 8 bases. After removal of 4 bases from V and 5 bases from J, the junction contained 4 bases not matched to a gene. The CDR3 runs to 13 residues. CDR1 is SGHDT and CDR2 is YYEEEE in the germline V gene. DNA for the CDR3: TGTGCCAGCAGCGGCAGGGGGCGGACTGAAGCTTTCTTT. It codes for CASSGRGRTEAFF. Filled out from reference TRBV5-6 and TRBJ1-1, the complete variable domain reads DAGVTQSPTHLIKTRGQQVTLRCSPKSGHDTVSWYQQALGQGPQFIFQYYEEEERQRGNFPDRFSGHQFPNYSSELNVNALLLGDSALYLCASSGRGRTEAFFGQGTRLTVV.

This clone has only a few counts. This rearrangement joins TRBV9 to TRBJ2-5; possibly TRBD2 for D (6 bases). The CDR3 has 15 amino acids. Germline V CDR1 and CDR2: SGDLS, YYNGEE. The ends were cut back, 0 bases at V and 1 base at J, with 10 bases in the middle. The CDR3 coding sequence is TGTGCCAGCAGCGTAGCTTGGAGGGGCCAAGAGACCCAGTACTTC. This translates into CASSVAWRGQETQYF.

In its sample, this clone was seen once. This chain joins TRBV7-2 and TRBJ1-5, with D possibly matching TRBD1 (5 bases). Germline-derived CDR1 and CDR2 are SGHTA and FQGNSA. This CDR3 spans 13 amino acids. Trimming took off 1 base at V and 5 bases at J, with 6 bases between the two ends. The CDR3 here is CASSLGGYQPQHF. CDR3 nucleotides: TGTGCCAGCAGCTTAGGGGGGTATCAGCCCCAGCATTTT.

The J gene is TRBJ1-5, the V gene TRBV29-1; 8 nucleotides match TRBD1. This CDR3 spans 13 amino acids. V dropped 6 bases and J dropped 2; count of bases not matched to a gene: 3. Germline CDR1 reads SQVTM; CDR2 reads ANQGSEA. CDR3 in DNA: TGCAGCGTCTTGGGACAGGGCAATCAGCCCCAGCATTTT. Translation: CSVLGQGNQPQHF.

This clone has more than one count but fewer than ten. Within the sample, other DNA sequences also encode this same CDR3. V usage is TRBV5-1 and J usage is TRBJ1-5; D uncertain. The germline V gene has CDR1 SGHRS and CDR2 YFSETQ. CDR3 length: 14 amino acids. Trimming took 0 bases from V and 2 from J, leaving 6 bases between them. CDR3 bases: TGCGCCAGCAGCTTGGAGGGAGGCAATCAGCCCCAGCATTTT. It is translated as CASSLEGGNQPQHF.

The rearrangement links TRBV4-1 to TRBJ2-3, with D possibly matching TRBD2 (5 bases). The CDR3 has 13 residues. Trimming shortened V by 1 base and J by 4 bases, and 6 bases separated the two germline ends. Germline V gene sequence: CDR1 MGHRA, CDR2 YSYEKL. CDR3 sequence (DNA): TGCGCCAGCAGCCAAGTGCGGGCAGATACGCAGTATTTT. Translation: CASSQVRADTQYF.

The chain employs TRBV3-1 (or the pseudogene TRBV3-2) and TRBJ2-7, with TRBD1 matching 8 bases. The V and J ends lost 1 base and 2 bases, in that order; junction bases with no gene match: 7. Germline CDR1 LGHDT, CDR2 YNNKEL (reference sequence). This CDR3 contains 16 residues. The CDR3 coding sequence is TGTGCCAGCAGCCAAGCTATGGGGACAGGCCCCTACGAGCAGTACTTC. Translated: CASSQAMGTGPYEQYF.

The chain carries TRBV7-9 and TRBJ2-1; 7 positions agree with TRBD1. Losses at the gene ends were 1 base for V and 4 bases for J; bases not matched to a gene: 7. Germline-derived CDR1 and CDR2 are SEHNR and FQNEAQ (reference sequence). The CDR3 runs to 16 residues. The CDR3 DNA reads TGTGCCAGCAGCTTAGGGACAGGAGGAAATTACAATGAGCAGTTCTTC. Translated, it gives CASSLGTGGNYNEQFF.

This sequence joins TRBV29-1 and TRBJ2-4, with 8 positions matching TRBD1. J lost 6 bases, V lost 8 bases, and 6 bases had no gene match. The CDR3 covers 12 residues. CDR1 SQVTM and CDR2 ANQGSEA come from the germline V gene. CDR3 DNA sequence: TGCAGCTACGGGACAGGTGGAAACATTCAGTACTTC. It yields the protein CSYGTGGNIQYF. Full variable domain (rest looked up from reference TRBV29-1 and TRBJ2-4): SAVISQKPSRDICQRGTSLTIQCQVDSQVTMMFWYRQQPGQSLTLIATANQGSEATYESGFVIDKFPISRPNLTFSTLTVSNMSPEDSSIYLCSYGTGGNIQYFGAGTRLSVL.

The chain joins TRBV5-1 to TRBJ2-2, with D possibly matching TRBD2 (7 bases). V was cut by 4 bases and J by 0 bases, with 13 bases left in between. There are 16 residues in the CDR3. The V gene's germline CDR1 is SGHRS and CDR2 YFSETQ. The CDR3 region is CASSITGGANTGELFF. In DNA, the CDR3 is TGCGCCAGCAGCATAACGGGGGGCGCGAACACCGGGGAGCTGTTTTTT.

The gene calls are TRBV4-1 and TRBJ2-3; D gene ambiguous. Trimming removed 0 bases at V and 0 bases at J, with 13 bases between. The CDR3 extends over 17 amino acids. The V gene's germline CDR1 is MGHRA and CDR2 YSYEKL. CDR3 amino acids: CASSQEPPSYSTDTQYF. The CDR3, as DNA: TGCGCCAGCAGCCAAGAGCCCCCAAGCTATAGCACAGATACGCAGTATTTT.

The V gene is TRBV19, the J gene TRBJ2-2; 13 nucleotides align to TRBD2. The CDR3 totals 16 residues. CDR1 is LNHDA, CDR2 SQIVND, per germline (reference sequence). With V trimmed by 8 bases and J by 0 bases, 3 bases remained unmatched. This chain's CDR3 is CASGTSGTPNTGELFF. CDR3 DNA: TGTGCCAGTGGGACTAGCGGGACCCCGAACACCGGGGAGCTGTTTTTT.

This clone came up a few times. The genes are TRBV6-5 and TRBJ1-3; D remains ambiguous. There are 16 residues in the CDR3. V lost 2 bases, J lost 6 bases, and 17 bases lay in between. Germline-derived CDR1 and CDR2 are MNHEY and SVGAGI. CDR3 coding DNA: TGTGCCAGCAGTTACCAGATCCTTGGGCCTGCAAACACCATATATTTT. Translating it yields CASSYQILGPANTIYF.

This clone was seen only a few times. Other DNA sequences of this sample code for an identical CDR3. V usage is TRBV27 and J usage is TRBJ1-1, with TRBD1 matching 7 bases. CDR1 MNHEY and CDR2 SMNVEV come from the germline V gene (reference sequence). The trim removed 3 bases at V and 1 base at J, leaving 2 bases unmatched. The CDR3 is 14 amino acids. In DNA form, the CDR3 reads TGTGCCAGCAGTTTGAGGGGGCCGAACACTGAAGCTTTCTTT. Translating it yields CASSLRGPNTEAFF.

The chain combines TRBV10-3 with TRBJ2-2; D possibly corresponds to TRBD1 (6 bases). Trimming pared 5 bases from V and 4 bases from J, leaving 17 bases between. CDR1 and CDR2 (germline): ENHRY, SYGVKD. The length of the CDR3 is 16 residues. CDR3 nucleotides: TGTGCCATCAGTAGAGACAACAGGGATCTCACCGGGGAGCTGTTTTTT. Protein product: CAISRDNRDLTGELFF.

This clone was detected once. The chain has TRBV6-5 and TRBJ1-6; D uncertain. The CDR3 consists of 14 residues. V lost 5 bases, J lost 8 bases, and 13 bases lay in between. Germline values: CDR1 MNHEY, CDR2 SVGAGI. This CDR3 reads CASSRAILHSPLHF. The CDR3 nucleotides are TGTGCCAGCAGTAGGGCCATTCTGCATTCACCCCTCCACTTT.